The source of this T cell receptor (beta chain) is a study of CD4+ T cells in melanoma. Findings and limits, study-wide: CD8+ T cell, macrophage and B cell function reportedly correlated with neoantigen-specific CD4+ T cells.

As regards this clone: What it recognizes is unknown.

Assay used: immunoSEQ multiplex PCR; TCRdb lists only in-frame clones, some missing. The data contain 110,000 to 150,000 clones, approximately 91% of them singletons. Germline V gives CDR1 SGHTA, CDR2 FQGNSA. Trimming removed 1 base at V and 11 bases at J, with 18 bases between. The CDR3 extends over 16 amino acids. The rearrangement links TRBV7-2 to TRBJ1-6, with D possibly matching TRBD1 (6 bases). The clonotype comes from a human donor with melanoma. CDR3 protein: CASSLGGGQGFTPLHF. CDR3 DNA: TGTGCCAGCAGCTTAGGGGGGGGGCAGGGCTTTACACCCCTCCACTTT. The variable domain in full, completed from reference TRBV7-2 and TRBJ1-6, reads GAGVSQSPSNKVTEKGKDVELRCDPISGHTALYWYRQSLGQGLEFLIYFQGNSAPDKSGLPSDRFSAERTGGSVSTLTIQRTQQEDSAVYLCASSLGGGQGFTPLHFGNGTRLTVT.